This TCR beta chain comes out of a study of technical replicates of blood from a handful of donors. Using immunoSEQ multiplex PCR, the repertoire was profiled, and TCRdb retains in-frame clones only, with some absent. Altogether about 62,000 clones are present, about 89% being singletons, with the ten largest covering 5.2%. There are 14 residues in the CDR3. CDR1 and CDR2 (germline): MGHDK, SYGVNS. The V end lost 2 bases, the J end lost 8 bases, and 13 bases lay between the germline ends. The TCR comes from a human donor in good health. Some clones in this sample may be carry-over from other donors' samples. The J gene is TRBJ2-1, the V gene TRBV25-1; D not certain. The sequenced sample was PBMCs. The CDR3 sequence: CASSEEATVDEQFF. In DNA form, the CDR3 reads TGTGCCAGCAGTGAAGAAGCTACAGTGGATGAGCAGTTCTTC.